These 6 T cell receptor beta chains share one sample of origin, sequenced in a study of shared clonotypes between healthy human individuals. Generated by immunoSEQ multiplex PCR, the TCRdb table keeps only in-frame clones and is missing some. The sample includes about 2 million clones, roughly 94% seen only once; the top ten take around 1.2%. Naive CD8 cells comprised CD45RO-negative, CCR7-positively selected cells, excluding terminally differentiated effector memory CD45RA+ cells. The sample taken for sequencing was naive CD8+ T cells sorted from blood. All receptors derive from a man aged 18-30 years in good health.

The chain links TRBV29-1 to TRBJ2-7, with D unclear. Germline assignment: CDR1 SQVTM and CDR2 ANQGSEA. V lost 3 bases, J lost 5 bases, and 5 bases lay in between. CDR3 length: 10 residues. The CDR3 bases are TGCAGCGTTGAGGAAAACGAGCAGTACTTC. It codes for CSVEENEQYF.

This chain joins TRBV9 and TRBJ2-7; the D gene could be TRBD1 or TRBD2 (5 bases each). This CDR3 spans 18 amino acids. CDR1 and CDR2 (germline): SGDLS, YYNGEE. V lost 0 bases and J lost 2, with 21 bases in between. For the CDR3, the DNA is TGTGCCAGCAGCGTAGTGGGACGCCTGGAAAGAAAAACCTACGAGCAGTACTTC. It specifies CASSVVGRLERKTYEQYF.

This chain uses TRBV4-1 with TRBJ2-7; D unclear. The CDR3 has 13 amino acids. Per the germline V gene, CDR1 is MGHRA and CDR2 is YSYEKL. The V end lost 4 bases, the J end lost 2 bases, and 9 bases lay between the germline ends. CDR3 sequence: CASSLEPTYEQYF. CDR3 in DNA: TGCGCCAGCAGCCTCGAACCTACCTACGAGCAGTACTTC.

The chain recombines TRBV7-2 with TRBJ2-2; 10 nucleotides align to TRBD1. This CDR3 is built from 15 residues. Trimming removed 6 bases from V and 6 bases from J; junction bases left unmatched: 7. Germline CDR1 reads SGHTA; CDR2 reads FQGNSA. The CDR3 loop is CASRHAGQGPGELFF. The CDR3 nucleotides are TGTGCCAGCAGGCACGCGGGACAGGGGCCCGGGGAGCTGTTTTTT.

V and J are TRBV4-1 and TRBJ2-7; 8 bases map to TRBD1. This CDR3 region has 17 residues. Trimming cost V 4 bases and J 3 bases; bases outside gene matches: 14. The germline CDR1 and CDR2 sequences are MGHRA and YSYEKL. The DNA of the CDR3 is TGCGCCAGCAGCCCCAAGAGCGGCCAGGGGGCATTCTACGAGCAGTACTTC. Amino acids: CASSPKSGQGAFYEQYF.

The chain employs TRBV6-5 and TRBJ1-2, with a tentative D call TRBD1 (5 bases). Germline-derived CDR1 and CDR2 are MNHEY and SVGAGI. CDR3 length: 14 amino acids. The germline V and J ends were trimmed by 2 bases and 4 bases, with 11 bases remaining between them. Written as DNA, the CDR3 is TGTGCCAGCAGTTACGGGGCAGGGTCCTATGGCTACACCTTC. This translates into CASSYGAGSYGYTF.